This T cell receptor beta chain emerged from a study of Ad26.COV2.S vaccination and SARS-CoV-2 variants. As for the study in general: Once, or twice with 56 days between doses, Ad26.COV2.S was given intramuscularly.

General observations from the study: Vaccine and placebo groups showed comparable non-spike TCR breadth.

About this clone: As yet, its antigen is unknown.

Measured with immunoSEQ multiplex PCR; TCRdb has only the in-frame clones, and not every one. This table has around 340,000 clones, approximately 90% appearing once. Trimming at V came to 6 bases and at J to 3 bases, leaving 22 bases not matched to a gene. There are 20 residues in the CDR3. Germline V gives CDR1 MNHEY, CDR2 SVGEGT. Treatment of the sample: over 15 received Ad26.COV2.S at low or high dose, single or two shots; about 5 received placebo; per-sample allocation not given. The investigators took samples on day 63 after the first vaccine or placebo injection. The study used a vaccine consisting of an Ad26 vector that expressed Wuhan-strain SARS-CoV-2 spike.

The clonotype was recovered from a person between 18 and 65 years old who received the Ad26.COV2.S COVID-19 vaccine or a placebo. The input for sequencing was peripheral blood, taken in a trial of Ad26.COV2.S vaccine versus placebo. This chain links TRBV6-2 or TRBV6-3 with TRBJ1-5; 8 bases align to TRBD1. CDR3 sequence (DNA): TGTGCCAGCAGACCTACCATAATTCGGGACAGGAGCCCATACAATCAGCCCCAGCATTTT. Translating it yields CASRPTIIRDRSPYNQPQHF.